The 2 T cell receptor beta chains presented below share a single source sample, sequenced in a study of T cells in Graves' hyperthyroidism and ophthalmopathy. Amplification of TCR beta CDR3 regions was performed using RNA transcripts as template. The TCR CDR3 first-round RT-PCR relied on the HTBI primer set. MiXCR, applied by TCRdb to the multiplex PCR reads, yields one record per CDR3 protein. The data hold 350,000 to 400,000 distinct CDR3 sequences, with about 15% observed a single time. The specimen was blood. The receptors originated from a woman younger than 45 with Graves' hyperthyroidism.

Concerning this clonotype: A junction end diverges from the germline sequence, so it may reflect a read error. The chain is built from TRBV7-3 and TRBJ2-5; TRBD2 matches at 11 bases. This CDR3 is 16 amino acids long. The germline V gene has CDR1 SGHTA and CDR2 FQGTGA. In nucleotides, the CDR3 is TGTGCCAGCAGCGCCGTAGCGGGAGGGCCTCTGGAGACCCGGTACTTC. Protein sequence: CASSAVAGGPLETRYF.

This clonotype has more than one count but fewer than ten. The V and J genes are TRBV9 and TRBJ2-2; TRBD2 is a possible D gene (5 bases). The CDR3 has 13 amino acids. V was shortened by 7 bases and J by 6 bases, with 13 bases between the two germline ends. Germline CDR1 SGDLS, CDR2 YYNGEE. CDR3 residues: CASGLASPGELFF. The CDR3 DNA sequence: TGTGCCAGCGGGTTAGCGAGCCCCGGGGAGCTGTTTTTT.